This TCR beta chain is drawn from a study of cytomegalovirus exposure and HLA in healthy donors. Per germline, CDR1 MGHDK and CDR2 SYGVNS. V was cut by 5 bases and J by 1 base, with 14 bases left in between. The CDR3 is 15 amino acids. The PCR contained 60 Vbeta and 13 Jbeta primers. The data were produced by immunoSEQ multiplex PCR, yet TCRdb's version contains in-frame clones alone and is incomplete. Found here are about 160,000 clones, roughly four fifths of them singletons; the top ten hold approximately 2.4%. Sequencing was performed on PBMCs. V gene TRBV25-1 combines with J gene TRBJ1-1; the D gene is possibly TRBD1 (5 bases). This receptor was taken from a female donor in good health and CMV-seronegative. In nucleotides, the CDR3 is TGTGCCAGCAGTAGGGGCACGGCACGGAACACTGAAGCTTTCTTT. Amino acid sequence: CASSRGTARNTEAFF. Based on the CDR3 plus reference TRBV25-1 and TRBJ1-1, the full variable domain is EADIYQTPRYLVIGTGKKITLECSQTMGHDKMYWYQQDPGMELHLIHYSYGVNSTEKGDLSSESTVSRIRTEHFPLTLESARPSHTSQYLCASSRGTARNTEAFFGQGTRLTVV.